This entry concerns a single TCR beta chain. These data come from a study of blood T cell repertoires in COVID-19. Sequenced by immunoSEQ multiplex PCR; TCRdb stores in-frame clones only, minus some. Found here are 140,000 or so clones, roughly 86% of them singletons; the top ten hold 1.5% to 2%. The CDR3 runs to 14 residues. Trimming at V came to 1 base and at J to 8 bases, leaving 5 bases not matched to a gene. CDR1 SGHTA and CDR2 FQGNSA come from the germline V gene. V gene TRBV7-2 combines with J gene TRBJ1-2; 9 nucleotides align to TRBD1. The sample consisted of peripheral blood. The sequence came from a man in his 70s with acute or convalescent COVID-19. This chain's CDR3 is CASSLGTGEDGYTF. The CDR3 DNA reads as TGTGCCAGCAGCTTAGGGACAGGGGAGGACGGCTACACCTTC. Looking up the rest from reference TRBV7-2 and TRBJ1-2 gives the full variable domain: GAGVSQSPSNKVTEKGKDVELRCDPISGHTALYWYRQSLGQGLEFLIYFQGNSAPDKSGLPSDRFSAERTGGSVSTLTIQRTQQEDSAVYLCASSLGTGEDGYTFGSGTRLTVV.